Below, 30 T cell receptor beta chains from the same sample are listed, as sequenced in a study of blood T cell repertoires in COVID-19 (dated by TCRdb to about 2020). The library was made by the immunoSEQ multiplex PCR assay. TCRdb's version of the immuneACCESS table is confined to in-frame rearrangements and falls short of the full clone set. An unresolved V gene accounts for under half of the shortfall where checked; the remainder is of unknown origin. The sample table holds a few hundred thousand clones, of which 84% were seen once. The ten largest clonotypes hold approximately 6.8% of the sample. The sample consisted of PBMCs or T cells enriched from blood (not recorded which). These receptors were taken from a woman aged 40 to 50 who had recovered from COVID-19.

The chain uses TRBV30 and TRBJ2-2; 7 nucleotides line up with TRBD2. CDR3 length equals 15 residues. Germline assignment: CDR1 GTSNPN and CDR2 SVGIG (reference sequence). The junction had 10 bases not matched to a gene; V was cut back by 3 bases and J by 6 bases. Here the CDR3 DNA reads TGTGCCTGGAGATCCGTCCGACTAGCTGCCGGGGAGCTGTTTTTT. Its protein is CAWRSVRLAAGELFF.

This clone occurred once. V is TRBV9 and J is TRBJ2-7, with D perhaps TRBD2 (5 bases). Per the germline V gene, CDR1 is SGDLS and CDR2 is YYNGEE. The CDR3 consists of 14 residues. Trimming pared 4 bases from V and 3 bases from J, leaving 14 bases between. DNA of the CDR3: TGTGCCAGCAGCCCGGCCGGGGAGAACTACGAGCAGTACTTC. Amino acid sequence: CASSPAGENYEQYF.

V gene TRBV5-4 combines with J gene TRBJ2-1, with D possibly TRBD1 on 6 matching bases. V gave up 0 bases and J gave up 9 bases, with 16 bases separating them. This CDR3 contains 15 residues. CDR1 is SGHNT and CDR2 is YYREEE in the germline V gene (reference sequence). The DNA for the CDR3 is TGTGCCAGCAGCTTGGGAGACAGGCTCCCCGGTGAGCAGTTCTTC. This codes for CASSLGDRLPGEQFF.

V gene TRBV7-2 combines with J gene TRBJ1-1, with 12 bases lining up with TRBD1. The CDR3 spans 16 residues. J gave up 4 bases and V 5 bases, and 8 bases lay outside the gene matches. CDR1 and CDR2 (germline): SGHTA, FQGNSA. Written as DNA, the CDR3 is TGTGCCAGCAGCCCGGGACAGGGGGCGGGCAGCACTGAAGCTTTCTTT. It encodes CASSPGQGAGSTEAFF.

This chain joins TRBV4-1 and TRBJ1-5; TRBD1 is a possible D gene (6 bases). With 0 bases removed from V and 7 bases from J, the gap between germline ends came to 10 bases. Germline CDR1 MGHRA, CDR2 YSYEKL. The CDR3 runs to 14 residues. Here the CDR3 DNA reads TGCGCCAGCAGCCAAGAGGGGGCTCGGCAGCCCCAGCATTTT. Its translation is CASSQEGARQPQHF.

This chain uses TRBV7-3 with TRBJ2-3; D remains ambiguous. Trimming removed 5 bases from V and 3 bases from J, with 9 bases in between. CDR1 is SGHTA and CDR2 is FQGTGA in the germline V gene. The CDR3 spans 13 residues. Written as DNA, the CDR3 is TGTGCCAGCAGCCGTGACGGGACAGATACGCAGTATTTT. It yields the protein CASSRDGTDTQYF.

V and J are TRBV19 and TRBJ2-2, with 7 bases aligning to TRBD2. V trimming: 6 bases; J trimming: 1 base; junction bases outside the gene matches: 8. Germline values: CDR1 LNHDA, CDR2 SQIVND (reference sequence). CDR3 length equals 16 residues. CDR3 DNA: TGTGCCAGTAGGGTACTAGCGAATCGGAACACCGGGGAGCTGTTTTTT. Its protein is CASRVLANRNTGELFF.

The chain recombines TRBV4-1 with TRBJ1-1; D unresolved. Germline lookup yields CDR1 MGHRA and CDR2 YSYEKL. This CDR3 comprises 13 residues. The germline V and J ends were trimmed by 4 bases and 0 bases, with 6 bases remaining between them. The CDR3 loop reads CASSPTMNTEAFF. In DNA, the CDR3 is TGCGCCAGCAGCCCGACTATGAACACTGAAGCTTTCTTT.

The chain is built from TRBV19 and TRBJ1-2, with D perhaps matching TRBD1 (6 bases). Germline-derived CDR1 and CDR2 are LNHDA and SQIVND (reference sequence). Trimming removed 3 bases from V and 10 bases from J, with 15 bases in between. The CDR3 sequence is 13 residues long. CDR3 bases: TGTGCCAGTAGTATCACGCAGGGGAGAGACTACACCTTC. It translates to CASSITQGRDYTF.

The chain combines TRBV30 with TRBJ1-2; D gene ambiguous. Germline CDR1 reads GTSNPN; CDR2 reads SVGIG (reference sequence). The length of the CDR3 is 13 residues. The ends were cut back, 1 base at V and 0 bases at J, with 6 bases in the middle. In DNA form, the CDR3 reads TGTGCCTGGAGTGGCGGGGCTAACTATGGCTACACCTTC. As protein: CAWSGGANYGYTF.

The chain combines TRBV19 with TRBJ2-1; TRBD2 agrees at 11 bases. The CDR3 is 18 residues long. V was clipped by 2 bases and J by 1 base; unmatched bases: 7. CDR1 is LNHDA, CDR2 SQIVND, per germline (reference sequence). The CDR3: CASSIIPSSGRSYNEQFF. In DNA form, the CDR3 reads TGTGCCAGTAGTATAATTCCGTCTAGCGGGAGGTCCTACAATGAGCAGTTCTTC. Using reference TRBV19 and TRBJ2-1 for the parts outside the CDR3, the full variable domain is DGGITQSPKYLFRKEGQNVTLSCEQNLNHDAMYWYRQDPGQGLRLIYYSQIVNDFQKGDIAEGYSVSREKKESFPLTVTSAQKNPTAFYLCASSIIPSSGRSYNEQFFGPGTRLTVL.

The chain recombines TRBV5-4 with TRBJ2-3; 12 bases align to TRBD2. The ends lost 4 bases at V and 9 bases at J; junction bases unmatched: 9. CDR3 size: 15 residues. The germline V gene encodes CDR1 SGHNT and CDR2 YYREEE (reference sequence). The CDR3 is CASSAGTSGSVTQYF. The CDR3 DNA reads TGTGCCAGCAGCGCCGGGACTAGCGGGTCTGTAACGCAGTATTTT.

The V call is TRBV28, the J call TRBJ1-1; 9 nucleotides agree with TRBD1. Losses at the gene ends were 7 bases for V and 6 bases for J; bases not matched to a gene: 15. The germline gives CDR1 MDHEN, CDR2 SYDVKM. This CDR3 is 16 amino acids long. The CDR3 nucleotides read TGTGCCAGCAATGTACCGGGACAGGGAGTGAAAGCTGAAGCTTTCTTT. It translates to CASNVPGQGVKAEAFF.

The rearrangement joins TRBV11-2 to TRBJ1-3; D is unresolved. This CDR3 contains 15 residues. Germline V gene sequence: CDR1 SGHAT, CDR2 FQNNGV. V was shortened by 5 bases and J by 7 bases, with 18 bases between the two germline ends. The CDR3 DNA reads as TGTGCCAGCAGCGAGATTCGAGGGCGCCGGAACACCATATATTTT. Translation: CASSEIRGRRNTIYF.

CDR3 sequence reads: CASSPKREGYEQYF. Here the CDR3 DNA reads TGTGCCAGCTCACCAAAGCGGGAGGGCTACGAGCAGTACTTC. The chain links TRBV18 to TRBJ2-7; TRBD2 matches 10 bases. J was trimmed by 3 bases and V by 2 bases; bases with no gene match: 1. Germline values: CDR1 KGHSH, CDR2 LQKENI. The CDR3 is 14 amino acids.

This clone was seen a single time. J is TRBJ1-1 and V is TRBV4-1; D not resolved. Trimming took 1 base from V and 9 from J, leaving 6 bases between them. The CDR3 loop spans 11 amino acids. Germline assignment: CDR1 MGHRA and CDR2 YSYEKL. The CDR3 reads CASSQGGKAFF. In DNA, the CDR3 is TGCGCCAGCAGCCAAGGAGGGAAAGCTTTCTTT.

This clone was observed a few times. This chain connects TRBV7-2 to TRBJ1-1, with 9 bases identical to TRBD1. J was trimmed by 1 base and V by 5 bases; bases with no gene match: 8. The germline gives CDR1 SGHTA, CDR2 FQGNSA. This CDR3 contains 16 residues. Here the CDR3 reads CASSPGQGRGNTEAFF. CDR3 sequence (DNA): TGTGCCAGCAGCCCCGGACAGGGGAGAGGGAACACTGAAGCTTTCTTT. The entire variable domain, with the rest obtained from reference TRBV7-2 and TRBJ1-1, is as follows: GAGVSQSPSNKVTEKGKDVELRCDPISGHTALYWYRQSLGQGLEFLIYFQGNSAPDKSGLPSDRFSAERTGGSVSTLTIQRTQQEDSAVYLCASSPGQGRGNTEAFFGQGTRLTVV.

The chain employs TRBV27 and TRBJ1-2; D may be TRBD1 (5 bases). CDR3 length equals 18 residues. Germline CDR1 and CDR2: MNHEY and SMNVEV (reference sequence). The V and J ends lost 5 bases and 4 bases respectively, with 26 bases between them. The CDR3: CASSPDNNNRQYPYGYTF. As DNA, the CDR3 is TGTGCCAGCAGTCCGGATAACAATAACCGACAGTACCCCTATGGCTACACCTTC.

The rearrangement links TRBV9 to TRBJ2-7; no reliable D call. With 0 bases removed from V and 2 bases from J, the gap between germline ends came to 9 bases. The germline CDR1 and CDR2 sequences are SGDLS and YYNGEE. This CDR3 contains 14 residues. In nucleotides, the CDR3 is TGTGCCAGCAGCGTAGCGGCGGTAACCTACGAGCAGTACTTC. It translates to CASSVAAVTYEQYF.

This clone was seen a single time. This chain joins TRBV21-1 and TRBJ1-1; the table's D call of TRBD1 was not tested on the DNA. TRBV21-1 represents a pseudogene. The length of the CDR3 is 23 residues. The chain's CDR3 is CASSKYSARLTLWGQGFDTEAFF. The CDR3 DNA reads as TGTGCCAGCAGCAAATACAGCGCAAGACTAACATTGTGGGGACAGGGTTTCGACACTGAAGCTTTCTTT.

CDR3 loop: CASSLDGTLLGYEQYF. The CDR3 nucleotides are TGCGCCAGCAGCTTGGATGGGACACTACTTGGCTACGAGCAGTACTTC. The chain has TRBV5-1 and TRBJ2-7; weak D call: TRBD1 (6 bases). This CDR3 is 16 amino acids long. In germline, CDR1 is SGHRS, CDR2 YFSETQ. The V and J ends lost 0 bases and 3 bases respectively, with 16 bases between them.

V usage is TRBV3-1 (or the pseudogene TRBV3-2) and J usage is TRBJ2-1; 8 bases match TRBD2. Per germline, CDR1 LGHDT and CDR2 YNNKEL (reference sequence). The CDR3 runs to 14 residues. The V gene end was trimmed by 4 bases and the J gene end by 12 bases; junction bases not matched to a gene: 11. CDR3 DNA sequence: TGTGCCAGCAGCCCCCCGGGACTAGTTAACGGGCAGTTCTTC. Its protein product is CASSPPGLVNGQFF.

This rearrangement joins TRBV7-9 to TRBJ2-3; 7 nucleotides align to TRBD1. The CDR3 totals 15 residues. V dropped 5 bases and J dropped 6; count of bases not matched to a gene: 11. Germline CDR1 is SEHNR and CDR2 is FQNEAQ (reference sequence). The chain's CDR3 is CASSRRQGIEDTQYF. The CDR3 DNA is TGTGCCAGCAGCCGCCGACAGGGCATTGAGGATACGCAGTATTTT.

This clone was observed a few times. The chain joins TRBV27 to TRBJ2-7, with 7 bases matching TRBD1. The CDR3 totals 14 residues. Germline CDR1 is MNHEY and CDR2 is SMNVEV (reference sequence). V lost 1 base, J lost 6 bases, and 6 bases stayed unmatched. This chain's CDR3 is CASSLFKGAGEQYF. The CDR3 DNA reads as TGTGCCAGCAGTTTATTTAAGGGGGCGGGCGAGCAGTACTTC.

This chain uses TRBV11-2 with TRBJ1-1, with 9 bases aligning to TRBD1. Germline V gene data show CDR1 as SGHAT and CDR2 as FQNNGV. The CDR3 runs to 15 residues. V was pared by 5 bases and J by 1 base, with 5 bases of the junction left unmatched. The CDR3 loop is CASSRDRAKNTEAFF. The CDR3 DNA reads TGTGCCAGCAGCCGGGACAGGGCCAAGAACACTGAAGCTTTCTTT.

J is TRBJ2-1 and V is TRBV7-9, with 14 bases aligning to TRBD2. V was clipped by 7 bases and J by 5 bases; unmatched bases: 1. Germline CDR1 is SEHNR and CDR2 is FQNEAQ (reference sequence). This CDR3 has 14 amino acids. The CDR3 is CASKGLAGDNEQFF. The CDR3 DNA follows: TGTGCCAGCAAGGGACTAGCGGGAGACAATGAGCAGTTCTTC. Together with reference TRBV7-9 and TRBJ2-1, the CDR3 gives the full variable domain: DTGVSQNPRHKITKRGQNVTFRCDPISEHNRLYWYRQTLGQGPEFLTYFQNEAQLEKSRLLSDRFSAERPKGSFSTLEIQRTEQGDSAMYLCASKGLAGDNEQFFGPGTRLTVL.

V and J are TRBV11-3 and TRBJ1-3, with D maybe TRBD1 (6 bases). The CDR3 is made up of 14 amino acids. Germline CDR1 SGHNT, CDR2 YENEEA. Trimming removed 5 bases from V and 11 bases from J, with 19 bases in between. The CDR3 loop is CASSTRDKESAIYF. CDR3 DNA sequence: TGTGCCAGCAGCACCCGGGACAAGGAATCGGCCATATATTTT. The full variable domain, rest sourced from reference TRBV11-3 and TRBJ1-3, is EAGVVQSPRYKIIEKKQPVAFWCNPISGHNTLYWYLQNLGQGPELLIRYENEEAVDDSQLPKDRFSAERLKGVDSTLKIQPAELGDSAVYLCASSTRDKESAIYFGEGSWLTVV.

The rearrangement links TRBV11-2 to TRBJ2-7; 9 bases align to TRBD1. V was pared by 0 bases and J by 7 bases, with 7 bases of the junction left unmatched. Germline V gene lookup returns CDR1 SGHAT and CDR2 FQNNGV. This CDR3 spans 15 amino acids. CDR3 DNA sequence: TGTGCCAGCAGCTTAGAAAGGGACAGGGCCCTGGAGCAGTACGTC. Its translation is CASSLERDRALEQYV.

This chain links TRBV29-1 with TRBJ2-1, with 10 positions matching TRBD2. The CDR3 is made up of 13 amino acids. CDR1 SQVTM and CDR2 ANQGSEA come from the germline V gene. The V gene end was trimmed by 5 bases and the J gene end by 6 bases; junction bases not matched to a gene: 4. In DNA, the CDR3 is TGCAGCGTTCAAGTAGCGGGAGGCAATGAGCAGTTCTTC. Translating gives CSVQVAGGNEQFF.

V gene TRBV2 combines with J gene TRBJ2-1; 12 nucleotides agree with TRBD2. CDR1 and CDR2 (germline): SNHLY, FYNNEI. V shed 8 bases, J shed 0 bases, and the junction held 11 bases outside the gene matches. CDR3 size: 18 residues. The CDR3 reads CASLFTSGRPSSYNEQFF. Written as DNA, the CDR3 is TGTGCCAGCCTGTTTACTAGCGGGAGGCCGAGCTCCTACAATGAGCAGTTCTTC.